This TCR beta chain emerged from a study of T cell responses to AZD1222 COVID-19 vaccine. V lost 4 bases to trimming and J lost 0 bases; unmatched junction nucleotides: 4. The CDR3 extends over 14 amino acids. Germline V lookup: CDR1 SGHRS, CDR2 YFSETQ. Method: immunoSEQ multiplex PCR; TCRdb's copy keeps in-frame clones and lacks some. The data contain about 56,000 clones, 75% to 90% of them singletons. Study observations and caveats: Seropositive at baseline were only six AZD1222 recipients. No day 14 peak samples; only post-peak repertoires were characterized. Reportedly, nearly half of unique spike TCRs recognized epitopes outside B.1.351/B.1.1.7 mutations. Clonal diversity was possibly underestimated; the donors were predominantly white British and more often female.

Points on this clone: Its antigen remains unknown.

The chain employs TRBV5-1 and TRBJ2-7; 7 nucleotides align to TRBD1. This receptor was obtained from an adult who received the AZD1222 COVID-19 vaccine. Material: peripheral blood, obtained 28 days after the second AZD1222 dose. CDR3: CASSIQGSSYEQYF. The CDR3 nucleotides are TGCGCCAGCAGCATACAGGGGAGCTCCTACGAGCAGTACTTC.